The 27 T cell receptor beta chains listed next were all sequenced from one sample in a study of monozygotic twins with inflammatory bowel disease. TCRdb reprocessed the 5' RACE reads and stores each CDR3 protein as one record, lacking DNA. The sample holds 300,000 to 350,000 distinct CDR3 sequences. The sequencing input was blood. Receptors originate from a human donor with ulcerative colitis or Crohn's disease, or a healthy co-twin of an affected twin (not recorded which).

The chain uses TRBV18 and TRBJ2-7; TCRdb selects TRBD2, and the lack of DNA leaves this call unchecked. The CDR3 sequence is 17 residues long. Germline CDR1 is KGHSH and CDR2 is LQKENI. The CDR3 loop is CASSPGTTSGTSYEQYF.

The V and J genes are TRBV28 and TRBJ2-1. The CDR3 has 14 residues. The germline gives CDR1 MDHEN, CDR2 SYDVKM. The CDR3 spells CASSLVVASNEQFF.

The V and J genes are TRBV6-6 and TRBJ1-2. CDR1 MNHNY and CDR2 SVGAGI come from the germline V gene (reference sequence). This CDR3 has 13 amino acids. CDR3 sequence: CASTRGWEQGYTF.

V is TRBV5-1 and J is TRBJ2-3; TCRdb proposes TRBD1, but this gene call is untestable without DNA. There are 15 residues in the CDR3. CDR1 SGHRS and CDR2 YFSETQ come from the germline V gene. The CDR3 reads CASSQIERQADTQYF. The full variable domain, completed using reference TRBV5-1 and TRBJ2-3, is KAGVTQTPRYLIKTRGQQVTLSCSPISGHRSVSWYQQTPGQGLQFLFEYFSETQRNKGNFPGRFSGRQFSNSRSEMNVSTLELGDSALYLCASSQIERQADTQYFGPGTRLTVL.

This chain's CDR3 is CASSQDLMGREQFF. The gene calls are TRBV14 and TRBJ2-1; without DNA, the TCRdb call of TRBD1 cannot be checked. CDR1 and CDR2 (germline): SGHDN, FVKESK. The length of the CDR3 is 14 residues.

The chain is built from TRBV10-1 and TRBJ2-2; TCRdb proposes TRBD1, but this gene call is untestable without DNA. Germline V gene data show CDR1 as WNHNN and CDR2 as SYGVQD (reference sequence). The length of the CDR3 is 15 residues. This CDR3 reads CASSVNRGYTGELFF.

The chain is built from TRBV9 and TRBJ2-1; the D call from TCRdb, TRBD2, cannot be confirmed without DNA. This CDR3 is 16 amino acids long. Germline CDR1 reads SGDLS; CDR2 reads YYNGEE. This CDR3 reads CASSVGPAGTHNEQFF.

This chain connects TRBV30 to TRBJ1-5. CDR1 is GTSNPN, CDR2 SVGIG, per germline (reference sequence). CDR3 length equals 18 residues. CDR3: CAWSVRSSIEYSNQPQHF.

The CDR3 sequence: CASSSTGAADTQYF. This rearrangement joins TRBV5-1 to TRBJ2-3; TCRdb's assignment of TRBD1 cannot be checked, as there is no DNA. The CDR3 contains 14 residues. Germline V lookup: CDR1 SGHRS, CDR2 YFSETQ.

The rearrangement joins TRBV15 to TRBJ2-2; TCRdb returns TRBD1, unconfirmable since there is no DNA. The V gene's germline CDR1 is LNHNV and CDR2 YYDKDF (reference sequence). The CDR3 is 16 residues long. This CDR3 is CATSRFWGSDTGELFF.

The gene calls are TRBV20-1 and TRBJ1-1; the D gene TCRdb calls, TRBD1, cannot be checked with no DNA. Germline V gene data show CDR1 as DFQATT and CDR2 as SNEGSKA (reference sequence). The CDR3 extends over 14 amino acids. The chain's CDR3 is CSAKGGSVNTEAFF.

The chain joins TRBV6-5 to TRBJ2-1; the TRBD2 assignment by TCRdb is unverifiable without DNA. This CDR3 is 19 amino acids long. Germline V CDR1 and CDR2: MNHEY, SVGAGI. CDR3: CASSYFPSGREGTYNEQFF.

The chain has TRBV5-4 and TRBJ2-1; TCRdb's D call, TRBD2, is unchecked because there is no DNA. Germline V gene sequence: CDR1 SGHNT, CDR2 YYREEE (reference sequence). This CDR3 has 16 residues. The CDR3 is CASSSATSGSSNEQFF.

The chain employs TRBV10-3 and TRBJ2-1. Germline V lookup: CDR1 ENHRY, CDR2 SYGVKD. The CDR3 runs to 15 residues. The chain's CDR3 is CAIRRGMEPYNEQFF.

The rearrangement uses TRBV7-9 and TRBJ2-7; TCRdb reports TRBD2, a call that lacks DNA to check it against. Germline CDR1 is SEHNR and CDR2 is FQNEAQ (reference sequence). This CDR3 is 16 amino acids long. CDR3 sequence: CASSSRSEREGYEQYF.

The gene calls are TRBV6-1 and TRBJ1-5; the TRBD1 assignment by TCRdb is unverifiable without DNA. The germline V gene has CDR1 MNHNS and CDR2 SASEGT. The CDR3 has 14 amino acids. The CDR3 loop reads CASVWPGRNQPQHF.

The rearrangement uses TRBV4-1 and TRBJ2-1. Looked up from germline, CDR1 is MGHRA and CDR2 is YSYEKL. This CDR3 has 13 amino acids. CDR3 amino acids: CASSYQGNNEQFF.

This chain connects TRBV4-1 to TRBJ1-2; the D call from TCRdb, TRBD1, cannot be confirmed without DNA. The germline gives CDR1 MGHRA, CDR2 YSYEKL. The CDR3 consists of 16 residues. This CDR3 is CASSQQEAGQGDGYTF.

This rearrangement joins TRBV5-1 to TRBJ2-3; TCRdb proposes TRBD2, but this gene call is untestable without DNA. The CDR3 runs 15 residues. Germline loops: CDR1 SGHRS, CDR2 YFSETQ. The CDR3 here is CASSLASDRTDTQYF.

The chain uses TRBV19 and TRBJ1-2. The CDR3 is 14 residues long. The germline V gene encodes CDR1 LNHDA and CDR2 SQIVND (reference sequence). This CDR3 reads CASSMQSKSQGYTF.

The chain carries TRBV7-9 and TRBJ2-5; TCRdb proposes TRBD2, but this gene call is untestable without DNA. The CDR3 contains 14 residues. Germline V gene data show CDR1 as SEHNR and CDR2 as FQNEAQ (reference sequence). CDR3 protein: CASSPRAEGETQYF.

The V gene is TRBV9, the J gene TRBJ1-3; no DNA is available, so the TRBD1 call from TCRdb remains unchecked. Germline V gene lookup returns CDR1 SGDLS and CDR2 YYNGEE. This CDR3 has 15 residues. CDR3 loop: CASSETAVSGNTIYF.

V and J are TRBV11-2 and TRBJ1-2; the TRBD1 assignment by TCRdb is unverifiable without DNA. The germline V gene has CDR1 SGHAT and CDR2 FQNNGV. The CDR3 covers 15 residues. The CDR3 protein is CASSAVAGTDYGYTF.

The chain combines TRBV21-1 with TRBJ2-1. TRBV21-1 is described as a pseudogene. The CDR3 totals 14 residues. CDR3 residues: CASSNCRVTDEQFF.

The chain employs TRBV7-2 and TRBJ2-7; TCRdb's D call of TRBD1 is untestable without DNA. Germline V gene sequence: CDR1 SGHTA, CDR2 FQGNSA. The CDR3 contains 13 residues. CDR3 loop: CASSFYRDYEQYF.

The chain employs TRBV18 and TRBJ1-1. Germline V gives CDR1 KGHSH, CDR2 LQKENI. The CDR3 is 13 residues long. CDR3 sequence: CASSHSDGIEAFF. The full variable domain, its missing parts supplied by reference TRBV18 and TRBJ1-1, is NAGVMQNPRHLVRRRGQEARLRCSPMKGHSHVYWYRQLPEEGLKFMVYLQKENIIDESGMPKERFSAEFPKEGPSILRIQQVVRGDSAAYFCASSHSDGIEAFFGQGTRLTVV.

This sequence joins TRBV6-1 and TRBJ2-7; TCRdb picks TRBD1, but there is no DNA to check that call. The CDR3 loop spans 15 amino acids. CDR1 is MNHNS and CDR2 is SASEGT in the germline V gene. The CDR3 here is CASSGGTRERYEQYF.